Detailed here is one TCR beta chain. These data come from a study of T cells in Graves' hyperthyroidism and ophthalmopathy. TCR beta CDR3 sequences were amplified from RNA transcripts. The TCR CDR3 was amplified in a first-round RT-PCR using the HTBI primer set. TCRdb ran MiXCR on the multiplex PCR reads and lists one entry per CDR3 protein. There are approximately 620,000 distinct CDR3 sequences in the sample; approximately 15% occur only once, and roughly 5.7% lies in the top ten. CDR1 DFQATT and CDR2 SNEGSKA come from the germline V gene (reference sequence). The CDR3 consists of 15 residues. V was trimmed by 5 bases and J by 4 bases, leaving 20 bases between them. Fresh 10 ml peripheral blood yielded PBMCs.

The chain carries TRBV20-1 and TRBJ2-5; D uncertain. Specimen: blood. The receptor's source is a woman between 25 and 40 years old with Graves' hyperthyroidism that later progressed to Graves' ophthalmopathy. The CDR3 spells CSARFTGSSGETQYF. The CDR3 nucleotides are TGCAGTGCTCGATTTACCGGTTCTTCGGGAGAGACCCAGTACTTC.